This is a list of T cell receptor beta chains from one sample in a study of technical replicates of blood from a few donors. Sequencing was performed with immunoSEQ multiplex PCR; in TCRdb, only in-frame clones are kept and a portion is missing. The sample lists about 83,000 clones; less than 95% were seen once. The sequenced sample was T cells isolated from PBMCs. These receptor sequences come from a human donor in good health. Both conserved end residues are part of each CDR3. Each record gives: V gene, clone size, D gene, J gene, CDR3 protein, CDR3 DNA. A D gene is named only where the DNA matches it firmly. Only part of the rows carry a size: once, few, many, or a class if the clone is expanded.

>TRBV27|once|-|TRBJ2-2
CASSLEGSGELFF
TGTGCCAGCAGTTTAGAGGGCAGCGGGGAGCTGTTTTTT
>TRBV28|-|-|TRBJ1-2
CASSLLTGLDYGYTF
TGTGCCAGCAGTTTACTCACAGGGTTGGACTATGGCTACACCTTC
>TRBV5-6|-|-|TRBJ2-3
CASAANEGMWADTQYF
TGTGCCAGCGCGGCTAACGAGGGTATGTGGGCAGATACGCAGTATTTT
>TRBV7-9|-|TRBD2|TRBJ2-1
CASSLGASGSHEQFF
TGTGCCAGCAGCTTAGGGGCTAGCGGGAGCCATGAGCAGTTCTTC
>TRBV2|-|-|TRBJ1-1
CASSPPGNTEAFF
TGTGCCAGCAGTCCTCCAGGGAACACTGAAGCTTTCTTT
>TRBV4-1|-|TRBD2|TRBJ2-7
CASSQTLAYSSYEQYF
TGCGCCAGCAGCCAAACACTAGCGTACAGCTCCTACGAGCAGTACTTC
>TRBV5-6|-|TRBD2|TRBJ2-1
CASSSRLAGVLYNEQFF
TGTGCCAGCAGCTCTAGACTAGCGGGAGTGCTATACAATGAGCAGTTCTTC
>TRBV6-5|-|TRBD1|TRBJ1-2
CASSSGQGSYGYTF
TGTGCCAGCAGTTCTGGACAGGGAAGCTATGGCTACACCTTC
>TRBV6-1|-|-|TRBJ1-5
CASSDEGGGAHQPQHF
TGTGCCAGCAGTGACGAAGGGGGAGGGGCACATCAGCCCCAGCATTTT
>TRBV5-1|-|TRBD1|TRBJ2-5
CASSLASGTGLEETQYF
TGCGCCAGCAGCTTGGCCTCCGGGACAGGGTTGGAGGAGACCCAGTACTTC
>TRBV28|once|TRBD1|TRBJ1-5
CASSSRSDRVNQPQHF
TGTGCCAGCAGTTCCCGCTCTGACAGGGTTAATCAGCCCCAGCATTTT
>TRBV2|-|TRBD1|TRBJ1-1
CASSLTGGTGNNF
TGTGCCAGCAGTTTAACAGGGGGGACAGGTAACAACTTT
>TRBV10-3|-|TRBD1|TRBJ1-1
CAIRQGADTEAFF
TGTGCCATCAGACAGGGGGCGGACACTGAAGCTTTCTTT
>TRBV4-1|-|-|TRBJ2-2
CASNVWGQGRTGELFF
TGCGCCAGCAACGTCTGGGGGCAGGGGCGGACCGGGGAGCTGTTTTTT
>TRBV30|-|-|TRBJ1-1
CAWYRVESSKAFF
TGTGCCTGGTACAGGGTTGAGTCGAGTAAAGCTTTCTTT
>TRBV25-1|-|-|TRBJ1-2
CASSQMIGGGEEYTF
TGTGCCAGCAGTCAAATGATCGGTGGGGGGGAAGAATACACCTTC
>TRBV13|-|-|TRBJ2-7
CASGPGGSYEQYF
TGTGCCAGCGGGCCAGGGGGGTCCTACGAGCAGTACTTC
>TRBV6-1|-|-|TRBJ1-5
CASTEGRANQPQHF
TGTGCCAGTACAGAGGGCAGAGCTAATCAGCCCCAGCATTTT
>TRBV19|few|-|TRBJ1-1
CATQVGTEAFF
TGTGCCACTCAGGTTGGGACTGAAGCTTTCTTT
>TRBV7-6|once|TRBD2|TRBJ2-1
CASSSPWETSGRREQFF
TGTGCCAGCAGCTCCCCCTGGGAGACTAGCGGGAGGCGTGAGCAGTTCTTC
>TRBV2|-|TRBD1|TRBJ1-1
CASRAGTATEAFF
TGTGCCAGCCGAGCCGGGACAGCCACTGAAGCTTTCTTT
>TRBV11-3|-|-|TRBJ2-1
CASSSGVGEQFF
TGTGCCAGCAGCTCCGGGGTGGGTGAGCAGTTCTTC
>TRBV6-1|-|-|TRBJ2-7
CASREGQYYEQYF
TGTGCCAGCAGGGAGGGACAGTACTACGAGCAGTACTTC
>TRBV30|-|-|TRBJ2-7
CAWSVLSGYEQYF
TGTGCCTGGAGTGTTTTGAGCGGCTACGAGCAGTACTTC
>TRBV27|-|TRBD1|TRBJ2-5
CASPRETGVRETQYF
TGTGCCAGCCCCCGCGAGACAGGGGTTCGAGAGACCCAGTACTTC
>TRBV19|-|-|TRBJ2-6
CATRNEFTPSGANVLTF
TGTGCCACCAGGAATGAGTTCACCCCCTCTGGGGCCAACGTCCTGACTTTC
>TRBV27|-|-|TRBJ2-5
CASSLSGELRWETQYF
TGTGCCAGCAGTTTATCCGGAGAGCTCAGATGGGAGACCCAGTACTTC
>TRBV7-9|-|TRBD1|TRBJ2-2
CASIGGPGQTRTGELFF
TGTGCCAGCATTGGGGGTCCGGGACAGACGAGGACCGGGGAGCTGTTTTTT
>TRBV16|few|TRBD1|TRBJ1-6
CASSLGQGGVDSPLHF
TGTGCCAGCAGCCTTGGACAGGGAGGGGTGGATTCACCCCTCCACTTT
>TRBV19|-|TRBD1|TRBJ1-1
CASRPGQGLQAFF
TGTGCCAGTAGGCCGGGACAGGGGCTTCAAGCTTTCTTT
>TRBV6-1|-|-|TRBJ1-5
CASSDPEPNQPQHF
TGTGCCAGCAGTGATCCAGAACCTAATCAGCCCCAGCATTTT
>TRBV4-1|-|TRBD2|TRBJ2-1
CASSQEFQPGLAGEGEFF
TGCGCCAGCAGCCAAGAGTTCCAGCCGGGACTAGCGGGGGAAGGTGAGTTCTTC
>TRBV13|-|TRBD1|TRBJ1-1
CASSLEQGARSTEAFF
TGTGCCAGCAGCTTAGAGCAGGGGGCGCGGAGCACTGAAGCTTTCTTT
>TRBV9|-|-|TRBJ1-1
CASSVGQGIIGTEAFF
TGTGCCAGCAGCGTAGGGCAGGGGATAATTGGGACTGAAGCTTTCTTT
>TRBV6-1|-|-|TRBJ2-1
CASSEEGDRNNEQFF
TGTGCCAGCAGTGAGGAGGGGGACAGAAACAATGAGCAGTTCTTC
>TRBV6-1|-|TRBD1|TRBJ1-1
CASSSWTGLNTEAFF
TGTGCCAGCAGTTCTTGGACAGGGCTGAACACTGAAGCTTTCTTT
>TRBV19|-|TRBD2|TRBJ2-1
CAARLAGGSGNEQFF
TGTGCCGCAAGACTAGCGGGAGGCAGCGGCAATGAGCAGTTCTTC